This entry concerns a single T cell receptor beta chain. Its specificity is not known. The data originate from a study of response to subunit inactivated influenza vaccine. General observations from the study: With each seasonal influenza vaccination, the authors suggested, few new T cells are recruited.

V lost 3 bases and J lost 3, with 14 bases in between. Looked up from germline, CDR1 is DFQATT and CDR2 is SNEGSKA (reference sequence). The CDR3 is made up of 14 amino acids. MiXCR, run by TCRdb on the RT-PCR reads, gives a single entry per CDR3 protein. The sample lists roughly 170,000 distinct CDR3 sequences; about 9.3% were seen once. The sample consisted of non-naive T cells sorted from PBMCs, taken on the day of vaccination. This rearrangement joins TRBV20-1 to TRBJ1-2; D gene uncertain. The receptor's source is a man in his forties or fifties who received an inactivated influenza vaccine. The CDR3 loop is CSARSETSYYGYTF. CDR3 nucleotides: TGCAGTGCTAGGTCAGAGACATCTTACTATGGCTACACCTTC.